This T cell receptor (beta chain) originates from a study of CD8+ T cells in alopecia areata. Extracted RNA was reverse transcribed into cDNA, the sequencing template. The assay was immunoSEQ multiplex PCR, and TCRdb's table has in-frame clones only and misses some. The repertoire holds about 210,000 clones, with 64% as singletons. Germline V gene lookup returns CDR1 SGHTA and CDR2 FQGNSA. CDR3 size: 12 residues. V was shortened by 1 base and J by 11 bases, with 11 bases between the two germline ends. The treatment denotes: oral pan-JAK inhibitor, 5-10 mg twice daily. Sequenced material: CD4+ T cells sorted from blood, taken at week 4, from a patient treated with tofacitinib. The TCR sequence derives from a human donor with alopecia areata. This rearrangement joins TRBV7-2 to TRBJ1-1; no firm D call. CDR3 sequence reads: CASSLDWQSAFF. The CDR3 bases are TGTGCCAGCAGCTTAGACTGGCAGTCGGCTTTCTTT.